Given below is one TCR beta chain in context. What it binds is unknown. PCR employed 60 Vbeta and 13 Jbeta primers. Some clones are missing from TCRdb's copy, which holds only in-frame ones; the method was immunoSEQ multiplex PCR. Here the sample spans about 95,000 clones, around 73% being singletons. V shed 7 bases and J 4 bases; nucleotides not matched to a gene: 16. CDR3 size: 17 residues. Germline lookup yields CDR1 MDHEN and CDR2 SYDVKM. This sample was taken from a study of cytomegalovirus exposure and HLA in healthy donors. Study-level results: Being indistinguishable, some V segments were excluded, TRBV6-2 and TRBV6-3 among them. Roughly uniform depth of sequencing across donors was assumed in presence/absence analyses. Reportedly, a later analysis found an Asian-associated ancestry cluster had fewer N-insertions than the approximately 700-donor mean. Analyzed later, association rates of TCRs varied across HLA loci, with DRB1 most and HLA-C fewest.

The clonotype was recovered from a woman in her forties in good health and CMV-seropositive. The chain has TRBV28 and TRBJ2-5; 9 bases match TRBD1. The specimen was PBMCs. DNA for the CDR3: TGTGCCAGCACCTTGTGGACAGGGGCGCCCTCCGTAGAGACCCAGTACTTC. Residues: CASTLWTGAPSVETQYF.